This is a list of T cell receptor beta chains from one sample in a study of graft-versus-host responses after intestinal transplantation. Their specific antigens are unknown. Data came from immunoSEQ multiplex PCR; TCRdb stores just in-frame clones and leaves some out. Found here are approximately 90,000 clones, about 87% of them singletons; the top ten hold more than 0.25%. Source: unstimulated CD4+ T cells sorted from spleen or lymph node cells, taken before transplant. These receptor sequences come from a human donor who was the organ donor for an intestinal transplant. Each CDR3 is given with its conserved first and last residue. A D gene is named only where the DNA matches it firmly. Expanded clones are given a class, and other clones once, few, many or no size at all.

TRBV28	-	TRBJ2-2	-	TGTGCCAGCAGTGCCCCAGGGTCCAGGGGCACCGGGGAGCTGTTTTTT	CASSAPGSRGTGELFF
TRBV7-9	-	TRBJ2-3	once	TGTGCCAGCAGCCCGACAGATACGCAGTATTTT	CASSPTDTQYF
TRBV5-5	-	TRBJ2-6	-	TGTGCCAGCAGCTTGGCGGTCGGCGGGAACACGGGAGGGGCCAACGTCCTGACTTTC	CASSLAVGGNTGGANVLTF
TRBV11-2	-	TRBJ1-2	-	TGTGCCAGCAGCTCCTCAGGGGTCGGCTACACCTTC	CASSSSGVGYTF
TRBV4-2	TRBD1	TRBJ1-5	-	TGTGCCAGCAGCCAAGTGACAGGGGGCCAGCCCCAGCATTTT	CASSQVTGGQPQHF
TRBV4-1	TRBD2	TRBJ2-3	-	TGCGCCAGCAGCCAAGATGGTCTAGCGGGAGGTTCAGATACGCAGTATTTT	CASSQDGLAGGSDTQYF
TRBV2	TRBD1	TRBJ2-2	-	TGTGCCAGCAGTAGGGGACAGGGGTACACCGGGGAGCTGTTTTTT	CASSRGQGYTGELFF
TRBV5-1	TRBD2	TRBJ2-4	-	TGCGCCAGCAGCTTGGCCCCCCTTAGCGGGAGCCGGGTAAACATTCAGTACTTC	CASSLAPLSGSRVNIQYF
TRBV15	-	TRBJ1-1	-	TGTGCCACCAGTTTTGGGGCTTTGAACACTGAAGCTTTCTTT	CATSFGALNTEAFF
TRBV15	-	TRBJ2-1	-	TGTGCCACCAGCAGAGACGGTATGGTGGTGCAGTTCTTC	CATSRDGMVVQFF
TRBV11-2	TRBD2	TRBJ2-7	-	TGTGCCAGCAGCTTCAGCGGGGGGGAGAGGGAGCAGTACTTC	CASSFSGGEREQYF
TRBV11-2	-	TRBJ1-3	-	TGTGCCAGCAGCGCCCTGAGCACCATATATTTT	CASSALSTIYF
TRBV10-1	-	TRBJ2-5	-	TGCGCCAGCCCCCCGGGTCAAGAGACCCAGTACTTC	CASPPGQETQYF
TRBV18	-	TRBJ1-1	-	TGTGCCAGCTCACCACCGGACTGGGGGGTCGGTGCTTTCTTT	CASSPPDWGVGAFF
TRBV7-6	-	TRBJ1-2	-	TGTGCCAGCAGCTTAGTCCCGCGCGGGGCTAACTATGGCTACACCTTC	CASSLVPRGANYGYTF
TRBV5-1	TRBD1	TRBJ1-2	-	TGCGCCAGCAGCTTACCGGGACAGAAATCTAACTATGGCTACACCTTC	CASSLPGQKSNYGYTF
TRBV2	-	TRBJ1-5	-	TGTGCCAGTCGAGTGGAGGGCGGCAATCAGCCCCAGCATTTT	CASRVEGGNQPQHF
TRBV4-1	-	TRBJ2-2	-	TGCGCCAGCAGCCAAGGTGCGGCCTACCGCCTCACCGGGGAGCTGTTTTTT	CASSQGAAYRLTGELFF
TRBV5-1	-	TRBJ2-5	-	TGCGCCAGCAGCTTGGGTACGGGAGTCGGAGAGACCCAGTACTTC	CASSLGTGVGETQYF
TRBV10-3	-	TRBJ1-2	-	TGTGCCATCACGCCCATCGAGGGATCGAGCTACACCTTC	CAITPIEGSSYTF
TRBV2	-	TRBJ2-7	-	TGTGCCAGCAGACCATTCAAGCGGGTCTCCTCCTACGAGCAGTACTTC	CASRPFKRVSSYEQYF
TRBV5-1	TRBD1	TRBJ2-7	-	TGCGCCAGCAGGCCGACAGGGGGGGACGAGCAGTACTTC	CASRPTGGDEQYF
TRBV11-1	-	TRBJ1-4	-	TGTGCCAGCAGCCCTAACAGGGCAACTAATGAAAAACTGTTTTTT	CASSPNRATNEKLFF
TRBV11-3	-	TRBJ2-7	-	TGTGCCAGCAGTCAAACAGGGTGGCCGTCTTACGAGCAGTACTTC	CASSQTGWPSYEQYF
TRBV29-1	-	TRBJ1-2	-	TGCAGCGCCACCACGGACGCAGGGCCCTATGGCTACACCTTC	CSATTDAGPYGYTF
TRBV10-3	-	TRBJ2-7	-	TGTGCCATAAAGGCAGGGCGGGAGCAGTACTTC	CAIKAGREQYF
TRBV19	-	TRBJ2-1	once	TGTGCCAGTATCCGCTTGAGTCAACCATTAATGAACGGTAATGAGCAGTTCTTC	CASIRLSQPLMNGNEQFF
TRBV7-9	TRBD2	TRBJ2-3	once	TGTGCCAGTTTGGGACTAGCGGGAGGTACTTTCACAGATACGCAGTATTTT	CASLGLAGGTFTDTQYF
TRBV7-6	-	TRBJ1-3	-	TGTGCCAGCAGCTTAATCCCCCTTACAACCGGACAGCTCTCTGGAAACACCATATATTTT	CASSLIPLTTGQLSGNTIYF
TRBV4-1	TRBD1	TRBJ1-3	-	TGCGCCAGCAGCCAACGAAAGACAGGGGAACACACCATATATTTT	CASSQRKTGEHTIYF
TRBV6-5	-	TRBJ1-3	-	TGTGCCAGCAGTTACAGCCAAGGAAACACCATATATTTT	CASSYSQGNTIYF
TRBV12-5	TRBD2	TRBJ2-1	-	TGTGCTAGTGGTCCCCCCGGGACTACCTCAGCCAGTGAGCAGTTCTTC	CASGPPGTTSASEQFF
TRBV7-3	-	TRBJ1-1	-	TGTGCCAGTCAGACTGTGAACACTGAAGCTTTCTTT	CASQTVNTEAFF
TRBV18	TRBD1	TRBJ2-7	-	TGTGCCAGCTCACCACAGGGACAGGATGGCGCCTACGAGCAGTACTTC	CASSPQGQDGAYEQYF
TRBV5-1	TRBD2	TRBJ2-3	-	TGCGCCAGCAGCTTGGGGACTAGTACGCAGTATTTT	CASSLGTSTQYF
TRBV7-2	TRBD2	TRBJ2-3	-	TGTGCCAGCAGCGGCAGGACTAGCGGGATCCCAGATACGCAGTATTTT	CASSGRTSGIPDTQYF
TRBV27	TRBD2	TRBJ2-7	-	TGTGCCAGCAGCCCCCTAGCCGCTAGCGGGGATCCGCACGAGCAGTACTTC	CASSPLAASGDPHEQYF
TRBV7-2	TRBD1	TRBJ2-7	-	TGTGCCAGCAGCTTCAGGGGGCGATACGAGCAGTACTTC	CASSFRGRYEQYF